This TCR beta chain comes out of a study of blood T cell repertoires in COVID-19. The data were produced by immunoSEQ multiplex PCR, yet TCRdb's version contains in-frame clones alone and is incomplete. The sample yields 65,000 to 70,000 clones, around nine tenths seen once. The CDR3 extends over 14 amino acids. After removal of 7 bases from V and 5 bases from J, the junction contained 8 bases not matched to a gene. The germline CDR1 and CDR2 sequences are MDHEN and SYDVKM. The material sequenced was peripheral blood. The receptor was derived from a woman older than 75 with acute or convalescent COVID-19. The V gene is TRBV28, the J gene TRBJ1-2; 9 bases line up with TRBD1. The CDR3 is CASTMGTGPYGYTF. CDR3 coding DNA: TGTGCCAGCACCATGGGGACAGGGCCTTATGGCTACACCTTC.